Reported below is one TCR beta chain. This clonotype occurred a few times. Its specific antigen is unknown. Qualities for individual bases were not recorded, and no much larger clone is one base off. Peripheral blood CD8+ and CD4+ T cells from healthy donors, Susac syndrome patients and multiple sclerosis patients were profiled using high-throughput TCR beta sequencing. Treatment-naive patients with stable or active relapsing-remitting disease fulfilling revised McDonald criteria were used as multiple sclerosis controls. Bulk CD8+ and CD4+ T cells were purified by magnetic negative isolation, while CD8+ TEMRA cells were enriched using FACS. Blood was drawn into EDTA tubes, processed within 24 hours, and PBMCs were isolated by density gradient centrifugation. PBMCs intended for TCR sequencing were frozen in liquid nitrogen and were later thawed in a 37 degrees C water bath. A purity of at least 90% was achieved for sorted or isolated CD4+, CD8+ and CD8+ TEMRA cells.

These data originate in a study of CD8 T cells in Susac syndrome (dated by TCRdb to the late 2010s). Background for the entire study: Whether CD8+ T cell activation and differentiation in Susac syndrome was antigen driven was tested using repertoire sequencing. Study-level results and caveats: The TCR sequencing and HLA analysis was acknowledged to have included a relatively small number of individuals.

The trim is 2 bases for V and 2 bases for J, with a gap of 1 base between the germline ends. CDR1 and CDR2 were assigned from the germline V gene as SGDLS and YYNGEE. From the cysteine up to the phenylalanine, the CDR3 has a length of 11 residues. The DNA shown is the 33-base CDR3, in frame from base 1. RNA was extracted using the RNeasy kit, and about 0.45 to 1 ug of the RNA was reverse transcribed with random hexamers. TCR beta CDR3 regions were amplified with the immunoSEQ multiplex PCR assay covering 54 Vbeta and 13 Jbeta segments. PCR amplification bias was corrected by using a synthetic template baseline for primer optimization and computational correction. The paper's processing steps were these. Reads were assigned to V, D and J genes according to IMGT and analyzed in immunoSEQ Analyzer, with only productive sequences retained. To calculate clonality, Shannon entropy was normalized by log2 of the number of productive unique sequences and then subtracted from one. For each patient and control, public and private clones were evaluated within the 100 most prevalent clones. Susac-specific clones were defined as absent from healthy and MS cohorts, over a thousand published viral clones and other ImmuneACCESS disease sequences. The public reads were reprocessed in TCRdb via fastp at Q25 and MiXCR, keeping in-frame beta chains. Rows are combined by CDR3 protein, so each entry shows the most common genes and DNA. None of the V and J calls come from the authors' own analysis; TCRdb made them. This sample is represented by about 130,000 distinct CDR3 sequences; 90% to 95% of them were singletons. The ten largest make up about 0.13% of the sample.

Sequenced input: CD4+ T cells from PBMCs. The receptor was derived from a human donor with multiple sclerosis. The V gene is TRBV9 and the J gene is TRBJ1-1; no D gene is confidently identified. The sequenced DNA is TGTGCCAGCAGCGTCAACACTGAAGCTTTCTTT. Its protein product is CASSVNTEAFF.